This entry features one T cell receptor beta chain sequence. This clonotype was seen a handful of times. What antigen it recognizes has not been identified. Base qualities were left out, and no much larger clone turns up one base away. The germline V gene sets CDR1 to SGDLS and CDR2 to YYNGEE. V loses 0 bases of germline sequence and J loses 6 bases, and the interval between the two ends is 15 bases. The CDR3 runs 16 amino acids, cysteine and phenylalanine included. Solely the CDR3 DNA is kept, with 48 bases framed from the first base. This sample is drawn from a study of T cells in Graves' hyperthyroidism and ophthalmopathy (dated by TCRdb to between 2018 and 2021). As for the study more broadly: Peripheral blood samples were taken at the time of initial diagnosis, prior to any treatment. Following sampling, methimazole starting at 30 mg daily was given to hyperthyroidism patients, and high-dose intravenous methylprednisolone was given to ophthalmopathy patients. According to the paper, TCR Vbeta CDR3 sequencing was carried out on about 140 peripheral blood samples, which came from fewer than 50 ophthalmopathy, around 75 hyperthyroidism and roughly 17 progressor patients. TCR V-J signatures able to tell the groups apart were searched for in a discovery cohort of 90 to 100 patients, of whom 43 had Graves' ophthalmopathy and around 58 had stable Graves' hyperthyroidism. The roughly 100 discovery patients were randomly divided into training and test sets at a 7:3 ratio. In addition, the study compared T-cell repertoires in thyroid tissue and in blood from roughly 6 Graves' hyperthyroidism patients. Whether ophthalmopathy could be predicted prospectively was tested in an independent validation cohort made up of 18 to 20 hyperthyroidism patients plus 17 patients who later progressed to ophthalmopathy.

A patient counted as having stable Graves' hyperthyroidism if no progression to ophthalmopathy occurred over 18 months of follow-up. Hyperthyroidism patients were aged 18 to 65 years and newly diagnosed, with disease duration of less than 2 months. Exclusion was applied to patients with uncontrolled infections, other autoimmune diseases, pregnancy or lactation. Diagnoses relied on clinical symptoms, serum thyroxine and TRAb, thyroid ultrasound and orbital computed tomography. PBMCs were isolated from about 9.1 ml of fresh peripheral blood by Ficoll-Paque density gradient centrifugation. Total RNA was extracted with Trizol reagent, and quality was checked on an Agilent 2100 Bioanalyzer. The paper's findings and limits, for the study overall: Blood samples also contained most of the expanded thyroid clonotypes (frequency above 0.001), which suggests that blood repertoires may reflect thyroid immune responses. In validation, the model predicted progression to ophthalmopathy a median of around 6.5 months before onset, with 70% to 71% sensitivity and 72.22% specificity. In cross-validation, a model built on a 13 V-J signature told ophthalmopathy apart from stable hyperthyroidism with approximately 90% sensitivity and roughly 81% specificity, and in testing the same model reached 80%/75%. Sample size was not statistically predetermined, and investigators were not blinded to group allocation.

The TCR beta CDR3 regions were amplified from RNA transcripts. The TCR CDR3 was subjected to a first round of RT-PCR using the HTBI primer set and the Qiagen OneStep RT-PCR kit. Libraries were constructed in a second round of multiplex PCR, after which size selection and purification were carried out. Sequencing of the libraries was done on an Illumina HiSeq2000 using paired-end 100 bp reads. As for the original processing: SOAPnuke was used to process the raw data, throwing out any read that contained adapters or uncalled bases, had a mean Phred below 15, or lacked an exact constant-primer or identifier match. COPE v1.2.5 was used to merge high-quality paired reads, and clonotypes were defined as unique nucleotide sequences. MiTCR v1.1 was used to align the clonotypes against IMGT TRBV, TRBD and TRBJ reference segments. The analysis included only V-J combinations with a frequency above 0.0001, which together covered more than 99% of the repertoires. The TCS score was defined as the ratio of F50 (clonal expansion) to E x V (chaos), calculated using BLOSUM62-based TCRdist between CDR3 peptides within each V-J. Welch's t-statistics and random forest reduced roughly 540 V-J features to fewer than 15, which were used in a naive Bayes classifier (R e1071). TCRdb reran the public reads through fastp at Q25 and MiXCR, keeping productive beta chains. Here each entry gathers all rows of one CDR3 protein and keeps the most common genes and DNA. What appears here as the V and J calls and clone size reflects TCRdb's work, not the paper's. Within this sample are more than 300,000 distinct CDR3 sequences, with over 11% of them counted one time only. Together, the top ten hold around 23% of the sample.

Material for sequencing was blood. The receptor was isolated from a woman under 40 with Graves' hyperthyroidism. The chain is made from TRBV9 and TRBJ2-2; TRBD2 is a possible D gene, resting on 5 matching bases. The sequenced DNA: TGTGCCAGCAGCGTAGAGTTACTAGGCTCCCCCGGGGAGCTGTTTTTT. It specifies CASSVELLGSPGELFF.